This T cell receptor beta chain originates from a study of CD8 T cells in Susac syndrome. The authors carried out high-throughput sequencing of TCR beta. They applied it to CD8+ and CD4+ T cells obtained from blood. TEMRA cells were FACS-enriched and CD8+ and CD4+ T cells negatively isolated. Losses at the gene ends were 3 bases for V and 6 bases for J; bases not matched to a gene: 6. Germline V gives CDR1 SGHRS, CDR2 YFSETQ. This CDR3 has 15 residues. The RNA input was roughly 0.45 to 1 ug, and it was reverse transcribed with random hexamers. It was immunoSEQ multiplex PCR that amplified TCR beta CDR3 across 54 Vbeta and 13 Jbeta. TCRdb re-derived calls from the immunoSEQ multiplex PCR reads in MiXCR, one entry per CDR3 protein. The data contain approximately 130,000 distinct CDR3 sequences, around 90% of them singletons.

The receptor comes from a human donor with multiple sclerosis. Sequencing was performed on CD8+ T cells from PBMCs. The V gene is TRBV5-1, the J gene TRBJ2-3, with 11 bases identical to TRBD2. The CDR3 bases are TGCGCCAGCAGCTGGACTAGCGGGCTCGGGGATACGCAGTATTTT. Translating gives CASSWTSGLGDTQYF.